This T cell receptor beta chain was retrieved from a study of cytomegalovirus exposure and HLA in healthy donors. General study results and limits: TCR beta V- and J-gene trimming was later associated with a missense DCLRE1C variant. HLA-A and HLA-B allele assignments for most subjects were reportedly predicted accurately using TCR beta sequences. CMV serostatus alone was available as immune exposure information. TCR beta chains associated with HLA were, in a later analysis, more clonally expanded than equally common others.

Comments on this clone: Its target is unknown. The junction differs from germline at one of its ends, possibly a read error.

With 60 Vbeta and 13 Jbeta primers, the PCR was carried out. Sequencing used immunoSEQ multiplex PCR; TCRdb keeps in-frame clones, though not all of them. The sample lists approximately 150,000 clones, approximately 80% occurring once. The CDR3 is made up of 15 amino acids. CDR1 SGHRS and CDR2 YFSETQ come from the germline V gene. The sequenced sample consisted of PBMCs. This rearrangement joins TRBV5-1 to TRBJ1-6; unclear D gene. The TCR originated in a male donor in good health and CMV-seronegative. The CDR3 region is CASSPRSSYNSLLHF. For the CDR3, the DNA is TGCGCCAGCAGCCCGCGGAGCTCCTATAATTCACTCCTCCACTTT.